The next 9 T cell receptor beta chains were all read from a single sample in a study of STAT5B mutations in CD4+ large granular lymphocyte leukemia. Clones were sequenced by immunoSEQ multiplex PCR, and TCRdb holds only the in-frame ones, with some missing. This table has some 45,000 clones, 80% to 90% appearing once. The source material was CD4+ T cells from blood buffy coats. Every receptor here comes from a human donor in good health.

The gene calls are TRBV27 and TRBJ1-2; 10 bases fit TRBD1. This CDR3 is built from 20 residues. V was clipped by 3 bases and J by 4 bases; unmatched bases: 20. Germline V lookup: CDR1 MNHEY, CDR2 SMNVEV (reference sequence). CDR3 sequence (DNA): TGTGCCAGCAGTTTTTCTAGACAGGGGGCCTCCAGCCAATTTATCTATGGCTACACCTTC. Its protein product is CASSFSRQGASSQFIYGYTF.

The chain recombines TRBV28 with TRBJ2-7; maybe TRBD2 (6 bases). Trimming stripped 5 bases from V and 4 bases from J, with 12 bases between. This CDR3 is 13 amino acids long. Germline loops: CDR1 MDHEN, CDR2 SYDVKM. The CDR3 here is CASSRGLTYEQYF. In DNA form, the CDR3 reads TGTGCCAGCAGTCGCGGACTAACTTACGAGCAGTACTTC.

The chain recombines TRBV19 with TRBJ2-7; possible D gene TRBD2, 6 bases. V lost 7 bases and J lost 2, with 18 bases in between. CDR1 and CDR2 (germline): LNHDA, SQIVND (reference sequence). The CDR3 totals 15 residues. The CDR3 DNA reads as TGTGCCAGTACCCCCGGAGGGGTCCCACCCTACGAGCAGTACTTC. It codes for CASTPGGVPPYEQYF.

The rearrangement uses TRBV6-5 and TRBJ2-7; a weak D match, TRBD2 (6 bases). Germline CDR1 and CDR2: MNHEY and SVGAGI. The CDR3 is 14 residues long. V lost 0 bases, J lost 5 bases, and 11 bases lay in between. The CDR3 here is CASSYSGGLDEQYF. The CDR3 DNA sequence: TGTGCCAGCAGTTACTCGGGAGGTTTGGACGAGCAGTACTTC.

The V call is TRBV7-2, the J call TRBJ2-3; 8 positions match TRBD2. CDR3 length equals 15 residues. V gave up 0 bases and J gave up 6 bases; unmatched junction bases: 5. Germline V gene data show CDR1 as SGHTA and CDR2 as FQGNSA. In DNA form, the CDR3 reads TGTGCCAGCAGCTTAGCCCCCGGGAGGGCGGATACGCAGTATTTT. It translates to CASSLAPGRADTQYF.

The J gene is TRBJ1-2, the V gene TRBV6-6, with 8 bases aligning to TRBD1. Germline V gene lookup returns CDR1 MNHNY and CDR2 SVGAGI (reference sequence). J lost 2 bases, V lost 4 bases, and 9 bases had no gene match. The CDR3 extends over 16 amino acids. The CDR3 DNA reads TGTGCCAGCAGTTCCCCCCTGACAGGGGACAACTATGGCTACACCTTC. Its protein product is CASSSPLTGDNYGYTF.

The genes are TRBV7-8 and TRBJ2-7; 8 bases agree with TRBD1. Germline trimming cut 5 bases from V and 0 bases from J; bases unmatched to any gene: 9. This CDR3 region has 16 residues. Germline V gives CDR1 SGHVS, CDR2 FQNEAQ. CDR3 in DNA: TGTGCCAGCAGCCTGACGGACAGGGAGAGCTCCTACGAGCAGTACTTC. Residues: CASSLTDRESSYEQYF.

The V gene is TRBV6-5, the J gene TRBJ2-3; possible D gene TRBD2, 5 bases. Germline V gene lookup returns CDR1 MNHEY and CDR2 SVGAGI. This CDR3 spans 15 amino acids. V lost 3 bases to trimming and J lost 4 bases, with 14 bases between them. The CDR3, as DNA: TGTGCCAGCAGTTATGCAATACGGGGAGCAGATACGCAGTATTTT. Amino acid sequence: CASSYAIRGADTQYF.

The J gene is TRBJ2-7, the V gene TRBV19, with D possibly called TRBD1 or TRBD2 (7 bases each). Germline assignment: CDR1 LNHDA and CDR2 SQIVND (reference sequence). This CDR3 is 14 amino acids long. With 4 bases removed from V and 2 bases from J, the gap between germline ends came to 12 bases. As DNA, the CDR3 is TGTGCCAGTAGTAAACAGGGGACTACCTACGAGCAGTACTTC. This encodes CASSKQGTTYEQYF.